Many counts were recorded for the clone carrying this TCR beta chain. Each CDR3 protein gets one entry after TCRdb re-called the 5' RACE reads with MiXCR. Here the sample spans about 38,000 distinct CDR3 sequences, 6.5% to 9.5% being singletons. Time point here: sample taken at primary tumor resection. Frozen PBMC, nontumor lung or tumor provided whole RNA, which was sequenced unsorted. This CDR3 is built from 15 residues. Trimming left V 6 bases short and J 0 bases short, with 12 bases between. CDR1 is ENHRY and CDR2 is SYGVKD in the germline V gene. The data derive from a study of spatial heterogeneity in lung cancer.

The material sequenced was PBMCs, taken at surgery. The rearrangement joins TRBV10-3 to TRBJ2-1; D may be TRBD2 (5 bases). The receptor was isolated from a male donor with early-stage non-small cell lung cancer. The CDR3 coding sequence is TGTGCCATCAGCAAAGCGGATAGCTCCTACAATGAGCAGTTCTTC. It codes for CAISKADSSYNEQFF.